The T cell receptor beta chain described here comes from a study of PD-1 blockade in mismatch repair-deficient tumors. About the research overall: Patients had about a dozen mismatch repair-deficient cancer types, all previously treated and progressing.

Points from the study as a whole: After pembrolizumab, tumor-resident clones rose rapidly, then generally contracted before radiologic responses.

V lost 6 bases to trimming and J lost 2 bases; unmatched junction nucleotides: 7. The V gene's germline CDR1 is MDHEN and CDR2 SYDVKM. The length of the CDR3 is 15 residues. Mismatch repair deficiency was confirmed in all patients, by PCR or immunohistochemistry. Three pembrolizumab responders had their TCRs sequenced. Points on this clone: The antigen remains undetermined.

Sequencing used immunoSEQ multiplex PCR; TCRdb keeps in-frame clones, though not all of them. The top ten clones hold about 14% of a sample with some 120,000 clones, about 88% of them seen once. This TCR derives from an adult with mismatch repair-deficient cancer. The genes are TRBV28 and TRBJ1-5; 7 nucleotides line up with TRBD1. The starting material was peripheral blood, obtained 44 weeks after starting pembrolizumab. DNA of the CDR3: TGTGCCAGCAGGCCGACAGGGAGAGGCAATCAGCCCCAGCATTTT. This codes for CASRPTGRGNQPQHF.